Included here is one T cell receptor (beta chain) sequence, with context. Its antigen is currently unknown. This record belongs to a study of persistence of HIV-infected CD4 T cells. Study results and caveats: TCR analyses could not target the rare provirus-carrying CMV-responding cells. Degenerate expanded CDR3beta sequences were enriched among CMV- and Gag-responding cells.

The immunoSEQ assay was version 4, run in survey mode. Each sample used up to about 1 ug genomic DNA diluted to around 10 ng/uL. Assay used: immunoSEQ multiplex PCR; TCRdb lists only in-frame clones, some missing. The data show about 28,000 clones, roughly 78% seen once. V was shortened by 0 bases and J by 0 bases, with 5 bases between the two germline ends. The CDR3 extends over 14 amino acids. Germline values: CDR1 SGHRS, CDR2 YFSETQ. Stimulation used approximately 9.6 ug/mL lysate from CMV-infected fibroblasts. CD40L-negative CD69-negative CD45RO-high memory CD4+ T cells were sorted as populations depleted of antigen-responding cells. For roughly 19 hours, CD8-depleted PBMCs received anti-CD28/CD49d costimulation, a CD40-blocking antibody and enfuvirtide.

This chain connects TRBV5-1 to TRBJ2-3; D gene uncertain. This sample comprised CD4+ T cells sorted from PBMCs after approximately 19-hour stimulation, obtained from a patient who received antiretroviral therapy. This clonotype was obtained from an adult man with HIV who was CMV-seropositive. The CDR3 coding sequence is TGCGCCAGCAGCTTGGCGGGCAGCACAGATACGCAGTATTTT. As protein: CASSLAGSTDTQYF.